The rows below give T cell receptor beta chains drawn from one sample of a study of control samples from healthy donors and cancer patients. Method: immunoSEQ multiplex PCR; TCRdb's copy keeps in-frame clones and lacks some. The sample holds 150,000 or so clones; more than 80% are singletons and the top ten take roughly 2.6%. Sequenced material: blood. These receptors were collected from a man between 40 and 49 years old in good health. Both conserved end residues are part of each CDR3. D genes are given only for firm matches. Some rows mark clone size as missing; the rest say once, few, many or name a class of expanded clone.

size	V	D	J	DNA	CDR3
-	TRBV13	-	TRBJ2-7	TGTGCCAGCAGCTTGACCCTGGGGGTGGGTAGGGTCTACGAGCAGTACTTC	CASSLTLGVGRVYEQYF
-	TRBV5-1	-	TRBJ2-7	TGCGCCAGCAGCTTGGGGGCATACGAGCAGTACTTC	CASSLGAYEQYF
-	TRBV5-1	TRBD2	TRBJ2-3	TGCGCCAGCAGCTTTGGGGGGACTAGCGGCACAGATACGCAGTATTTT	CASSFGGTSGTDTQYF
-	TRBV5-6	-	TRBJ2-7	TGTGCCAGCAGCCCGACGGGCTTCTACGAGCAGTACTTC	CASSPTGFYEQYF
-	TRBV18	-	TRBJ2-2	TGTGCCAGCTCACCACCGTCAGGAGGAATCACCGGGGAGCTGTTTTTT	CASSPPSGGITGELFF
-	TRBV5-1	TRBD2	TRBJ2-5	TGCGCCAGCAGTCAGCGGGGGGCTCAACAAGAGACCCAGTACTTC	CASSQRGAQQETQYF
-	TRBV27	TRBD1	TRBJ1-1	TGTGCCAGCAGGAGCAGAGGGACAGGGAGGTTGGGGACTGAAGCTTTCTTT	CASRSRGTGRLGTEAFF
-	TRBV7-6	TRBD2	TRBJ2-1	TGTGCCAGCAGCTTGAAGTTGTCGGCTAGCGGGGGGGCTTACAATGAGCAGTTCTTC	CASSLKLSASGGAYNEQFF
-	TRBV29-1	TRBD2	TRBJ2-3	TGCAGCGTTGCCGAGACTAGCGGGGCCCAGGGAGATACGCAGTATTTT	CSVAETSGAQGDTQYF
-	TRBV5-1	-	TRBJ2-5	TGCGCCAGCAGCTTGGAACCTACGGGACGGCAAGAGACCCAGTACTTC	CASSLEPTGRQETQYF
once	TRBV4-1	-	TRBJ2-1	TGCGCCAGCAGCCTTTCGAATAGCGGAGTTTACAATGAGCAGTTCTTC	CASSLSNSGVYNEQFF
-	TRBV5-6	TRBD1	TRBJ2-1	TGTGCCAGCAGCCTCGGTCCCGCCTCCGGGACAGATGTCTACAATGAGCAGTTCTTC	CASSLGPASGTDVYNEQFF
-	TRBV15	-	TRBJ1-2	TGTGCCACCAGCAGAGATCGGGGCAAGTCCGATGGCTACACCTTC	CATSRDRGKSDGYTF
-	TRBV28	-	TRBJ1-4	TGTGCCAGCAGTTCGAGGGTCTTTAATGAAAAACTGTTTTTT	CASSSRVFNEKLFF
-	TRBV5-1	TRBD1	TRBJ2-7	TGCGCCAGCAGCTTCGGACAGGCTGACTCCTACGAGCAGTACTTC	CASSFGQADSYEQYF
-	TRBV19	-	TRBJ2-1	TGTGCCAGTAGTATCTTGGCCTCCAAATTCAATGAGCAGTTCTTC	CASSILASKFNEQFF
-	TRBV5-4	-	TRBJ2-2	TGTGCCAGCAGCCCTGGGGGAGCCAACACCGGGGAGCTGTTTTTT	CASSPGGANTGELFF
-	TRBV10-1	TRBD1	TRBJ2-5	TGCGCCACCTCGGACAGGGGATTGAGCGAGACCCAGTACTTC	CATSDRGLSETQYF
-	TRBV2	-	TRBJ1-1	TGTGCCAGCAGTTTCCAGGGCCACAGCACTGAAGCTTTCTTT	CASSFQGHSTEAFF
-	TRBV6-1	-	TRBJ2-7	TGTGCCAGCAGTGAAGAACCCAGGAGCTACGAGCAGTACTTC	CASSEEPRSYEQYF
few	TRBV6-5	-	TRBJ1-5	TGTGCCAGCAGTTCCGACGTGATCCAGCCCCAGCATTTT	CASSSDVIQPQHF
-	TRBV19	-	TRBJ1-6	TGTGCCAGTAGTCTAAGGGACGCTAATAATTCACCCCTCCACTTT	CASSLRDANNSPLHF
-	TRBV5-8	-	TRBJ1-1	TGTGCCAGCAGCTCAATACTGGGGCGAGAAGCTTTCTTT	CASSSILGREAFF
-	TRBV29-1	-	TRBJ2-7	TGCAGCGTTAGGGGGACTCCAGAAAACTACGAGCAGTACTTC	CSVRGTPENYEQYF
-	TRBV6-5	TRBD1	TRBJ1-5	TGTGCCAGCGGACAGGGGGTAAATCAGCCCCAGCATTTT	CASGQGVNQPQHF
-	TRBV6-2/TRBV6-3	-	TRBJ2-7	TGTGCCAGCAGTTACTCGAGTCACAGTTACGAGCAGTACTTC	CASSYSSHSYEQYF
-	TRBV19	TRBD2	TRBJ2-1	TGTGCCAGTAGTCCGCGGGGGGCTTCCAATGAGCAGTTCTTC	CASSPRGASNEQFF